Listed below are T cell receptor beta chains from one sample, sequenced in a study of memory CD4+ T cells and cytomegalovirus serostatus. Clones were read by immunoSEQ multiplex PCR, and TCRdb kept only the in-frame ones, dropping some. The profile shows over 60,000 clones, about 74% of them singletons. Specimen: memory CD4+ T cells from blood. The receptors stem from an adult in good health and CMV-seronegative. The CDR3 runs from the conserved cysteine through the conserved F or W. A D gene is named only where the DNA matches it firmly. Clone size is stated in some rows and not others, as once, few, many or a class when expanded.

V	J	D	size	length	CDR3	DNA
TRBV30	TRBJ2-7	-	-	13	CAYRRTNRHEQYF	TGTGCCTACCGAAGGACAAACCGCCACGAGCAGTACTTC
TRBV28	TRBJ1-1	TRBD1	few	17	CASSLVGTGPSSTEAFF	TGTGCCAGCAGTTTGGTGGGGACAGGGCCCTCGAGCACTGAAGCTTTCTTT
TRBV18	TRBJ2-7	TRBD1	once	15	CASSSQGARTYEQYF	TGTGCCAGCTCCTCCCAGGGGGCGCGAACCTACGAGCAGTACTTC
TRBV7-9	TRBJ2-7	-	-	13	CASSLGTEVEQYF	TGTGCCAGCAGCTTAGGGACAGAGGTCGAGCAGTACTTC
TRBV9	TRBJ1-1	TRBD1	-	15	CASSAQGAGNTEAFF	TGTGCCAGCAGCGCACAGGGGGCGGGAAACACTGAAGCTTTCTTT
TRBV5-1	TRBJ2-5	TRBD2	-	14	CASSPAGGGETQYF	TGCGCCAGCAGCCCCGCGGGAGGGGGAGAGACCCAGTACTTC
TRBV5-4	TRBJ1-3	-	-	15	CASSLGGVVGNTIYF	TGTGCCAGCAGCTTGGGGGGCGTTGTCGGAAACACCATATATTTT
TRBV4-2	TRBJ2-1	-	-	16	CASSQDPGASYNEQFF	TGTGCCAGCAGCCAAGACCCAGGGGCCTCCTACAATGAGCAGTTCTTC
TRBV6-5	TRBJ1-3	-	once	15	CASSYSWATGNTIYF	TGTGCCAGCAGTTACTCGTGGGCAACTGGAAACACCATATATTTT
TRBV4-1	TRBJ2-5	-	-	15	CASSQVGRGEKTQYF	TGCGCCAGCAGCCAAGTGGGCAGGGGGGAGAAGACCCAGTACTTC
TRBV5-6	TRBJ1-6	-	-	18	CASSLWVSRGSYNSPLHF	TGTGCCAGCAGCTTGTGGGTATCTAGGGGCTCCTATAATTCACCCCTCCACTTT
TRBV29-1	TRBJ2-1	-	-	15	CSVRPRTRDNNEQFF	TGCAGCGTCAGACCCCGGACTAGGGACAACAATGAGCAGTTCTTC
TRBV6-6	TRBJ2-7	TRBD1	-	15	CASSQGQGASYEQYF	TGTGCCAGCAGCCAGGGACAGGGGGCCTCCTACGAGCAGTACTTC
TRBV6-4	TRBJ1-2	-	-	14	CASSATGGIGGYTF	TGTGCCAGCAGTGCGACAGGAGGCATAGGAGGCTACACCTTC
TRBV7-2	TRBJ2-5	-	-	14	CASSLVQIQETQYF	TGTGCCAGCAGCTTAGTGCAGATACAAGAGACCCAGTACTTC
TRBV7-9	TRBJ1-4	-	once	15	CASSAEQLNNEKLFF	TGTGCCAGCAGCGCCGAACAGTTAAATAATGAAAAACTGTTTTTT
TRBV10-2	TRBJ2-5	-	-	12	CASGGWQETQYF	TGCGCCAGCGGGGGCTGGCAAGAGACCCAGTACTTC
TRBV2	TRBJ1-4	-	few	14	CASRRGGPDEKLFF	TGTGCCAGCAGGAGAGGGGGTCCTGATGAAAAACTGTTTTTT
TRBV5-1	TRBJ1-2	TRBD1	-	16	CASSETGDGAVYGYTF	TGCGCCAGCAGCGAAACAGGGGACGGGGCGGTTTATGGCTACACCTTC
TRBV11-2	TRBJ2-3	-	-	15	CASSGGAYSTDTQYF	TGTGCCAGCAGCGGGGGGGCCTATAGCACAGATACGCAGTATTTT
TRBV29-1	TRBJ2-2	TRBD1	-	14	CSVWTGGGTGELFF	TGCAGCGTTTGGACAGGGGGTGGTACCGGGGAGCTGTTTTTT
TRBV6-6	TRBJ2-7	-	-	14	CASSYSSRTYEQYF	TGTGCCAGCAGTTACTCGTCCAGGACCTACGAGCAGTACTTC
TRBV28	TRBJ1-1	-	medium-sized	13	CASHDSMNTEAFF	TGTGCCAGTCACGATAGCATGAACACTGAAGCTTTCTTT
TRBV27	TRBJ2-5	TRBD2	-	18	CASKRLAGSPLSEETQYF	TGTGCCAGCAAACGACTAGCGGGAAGTCCCTTATCGGAAGAGACCCAGTACTTC
TRBV19	TRBJ1-5	-	few	13	CASRRAGKQPQHF	TGTGCCAGTAGGAGGGCAGGGAAACAGCCCCAGCATTTT
TRBV27	TRBJ2-7	-	-	11	CASRRDYEQYF	TGTGCCAGCAGGCGAGACTACGAGCAGTACTTC
TRBV18	TRBJ2-2	-	-	16	CASSPPNTGVAGELFF	TGTGCCAGCTCACCGCCAAATACCGGGGTGGCCGGGGAGCTGTTTTTT
TRBV4-3	TRBJ1-5	-	-	18	CASSQDYLAEYSNQPQHF	TGCGCCAGCAGCCAAGACTATCTCGCGGAGTATAGCAATCAGCCCCAGCATTTT
TRBV6-1	TRBJ1-2	TRBD1	-	18	CASSERPYPGQGNYGYTF	TGTGCCAGCAGTGAAAGGCCTTATCCGGGACAGGGGAACTATGGCTACACCTTC
TRBV19	TRBJ2-5	-	-	11	CASRGGETQYF	TGTGCCAGTAGAGGGGGGGAGACCCAGTACTTC
TRBV7-2	TRBJ2-1	-	-	15	CASRTPGHPYNEQFF	TGTGCCAGCAGGACCCCGGGACACCCCTACAATGAGCAGTTCTTC
TRBV4-1	TRBJ2-3	-	-	13	CASSQTRSDTQYF	TGCGCCAGCAGCCAAACTAGGTCAGATACGCAGTATTTT
TRBV18	TRBJ2-7	-	-	13	CASSSDLAYEQYF	TGTGCCAGCTCATCGGACCTCGCCTACGAGCAGTACTTC
TRBV6-4	TRBJ2-4	-	-	13	CASSFSDGDIQYF	TGTGCCAGCAGTTTTAGCGACGGGGACATTCAGTACTTC
TRBV11-2	TRBJ2-3	-	-	13	CASILGVGDTQYF	TGTGCCAGCATTCTAGGGGTGGGGGATACGCAGTATTTT
TRBV7-8	TRBJ2-1	-	once	14	CASSLRGRYNEQFF	TGTGCCAGCAGCTTAAGGGGCAGATACAATGAGCAGTTCTTC
TRBV29-1	TRBJ1-4	-	-	13	CSVPQGTNEKLFF	TGCAGCGTCCCACAGGGAACTAATGAAAAACTGTTTTTT
TRBV5-4	TRBJ2-4	-	once	16	CASSLEGRASKNIQYF	TGTGCCAGCAGCTTGGAGGGCAGGGCGTCCAAAAACATTCAGTACTTC
TRBV7-2	TRBJ1-4	-	-	18	CASSLAFGRVAGGEKLFF	TGTGCCAGCAGCTTAGCTTTTGGACGGGTGGCAGGTGGTGAAAAACTGTTTTTT
TRBV5-1	TRBJ2-7	-	-	14	CASREQPSNYEQYF	TGCGCCAGTAGGGAACAGCCGTCGAACTACGAGCAGTACTTC
TRBV19	TRBJ2-7	-	-	13	CASSIQGSPEQYF	TGTGCCAGTAGTATCCAGGGTAGCCCCGAGCAGTACTTC
TRBV28	TRBJ1-3	TRBD1	-	14	CASSLTGAGNTIYF	TGTGCCAGCAGTTTAACAGGGGCTGGAAACACCATATATTTT
TRBV5-4	TRBJ2-7	TRBD1	-	14	CASSQGQGSYEQYF	TGTGCCAGCAGCCAGGGACAGGGGTCTTACGAGCAGTACTTC
TRBV2	TRBJ1-2	-	-	13	CASSVSGDYGYTF	TGTGCCAGCAGTGTATCGGGGGACTATGGCTACACCTTC
TRBV10-1	TRBJ2-2	TRBD2	-	15	CASSEGGEGTGELFF	TGCGCCAGCAGTGAAGGAGGGGAGGGTACCGGGGAGCTGTTTTTT
TRBV19	TRBJ1-4	-	few	14	CASSMIRVREKLFF	TGTGCCAGTAGTATGATCAGGGTTCGTGAAAAACTGTTTTTT
TRBV11-1	TRBJ2-5	-	-	15	CASSTRTVVAETQYF	TGTGCCAGCAGCACTAGGACTGTCGTGGCGGAGACCCAGTACTTC
TRBV29-1	TRBJ2-5	-	-	17	CSVEDLHGAVPRETQYF	TGCAGCGTTGAAGATCTTCATGGGGCAGTGCCCCGAGAGACCCAGTACTTC
TRBV28	TRBJ2-7	-	-	15	CASSPAHGYSYEQYF	TGTGCCAGCAGCCCTGCACATGGGTACTCCTACGAGCAGTACTTC
TRBV6-1	TRBJ1-6	-	-	15	CASNSLDTINSPLHF	TGTGCCAGCAATTCCCTGGACACGATTAATTCACCCCTCCACTTT
TRBV28	TRBJ2-3	-	-	14	CASSLTGTTYTQYF	TGTGCCAGCAGTCTGACAGGAACCACCTATACGCAGTATTTT
TRBV10-2	TRBJ2-7	-	-	12	CASRDLRHEQYF	TGCGCCAGCAGGGACCTCCGGCACGAGCAGTACTTC
TRBV29-1	TRBJ2-7	-	-	11	CSVGQNYEQYF	TGCAGCGTTGGTCAGAACTACGAGCAGTACTTC
TRBV2	TRBJ2-2	-	-	14	CASRGQMNTGELFF	TGTGCCAGCCGCGGACAGATGAACACCGGGGAGCTGTTTTTT
TRBV10-1	TRBJ2-7	TRBD2	-	15	CASSEGLANSYEQYF	TGCGCCAGCAGTGAAGGACTAGCGAACTCCTACGAGCAGTACTTC
TRBV30	TRBJ2-5	-	-	13	CAWGLAGTETQYF	TGTGCCTGGGGCTTGGCGGGGACCGAGACCCAGTACTTC
TRBV5-8	TRBJ2-7	-	-	20	CASSLFPVGGGRSNPYEQYF	TGTGCCAGCAGCTTGTTTCCGGTTGGAGGGGGACGGAGTAATCCCTACGAGCAGTACTTC